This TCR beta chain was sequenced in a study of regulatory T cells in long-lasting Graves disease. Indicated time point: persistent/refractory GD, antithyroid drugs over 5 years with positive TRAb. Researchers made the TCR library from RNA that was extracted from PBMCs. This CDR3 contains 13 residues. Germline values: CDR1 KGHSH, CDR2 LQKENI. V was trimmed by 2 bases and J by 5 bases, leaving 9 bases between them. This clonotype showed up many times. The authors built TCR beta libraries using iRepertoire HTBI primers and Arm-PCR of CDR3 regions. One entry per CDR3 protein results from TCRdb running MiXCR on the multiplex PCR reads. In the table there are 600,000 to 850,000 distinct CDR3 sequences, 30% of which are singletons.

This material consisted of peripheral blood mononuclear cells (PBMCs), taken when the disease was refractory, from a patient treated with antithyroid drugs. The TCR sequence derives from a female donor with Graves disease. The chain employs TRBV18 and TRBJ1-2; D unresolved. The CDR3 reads CASSPRENYGYTF. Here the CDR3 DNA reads TGTGCCAGCTCACCAAGGGAAAATTATGGCTACACCTTC. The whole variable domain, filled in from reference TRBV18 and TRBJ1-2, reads NAGVMQNPRHLVRRRGQEARLRCSPMKGHSHVYWYRQLPEEGLKFMVYLQKENIIDESGMPKERFSAEFPKEGPSILRIQQVVRGDSAAYFCASSPRENYGYTFGSGTRLTVV.